These T cell receptor beta chains were read from a single sample in a study of neurological immune-mediated disorders. TCRdb re-called the 5' RACE reads through MiXCR, storing one row per CDR3 protein. The sample yields fewer than 20,000 distinct CDR3 sequences, roughly 14% seen once. The material sequenced was PBMCs. These receptors all come from a man in his sixties with HTLV-1-associated myelopathy (HAM/TSP). CDR3s include the opening cysteine and the closing phenylalanine or tryptophan. D genes are given only for firm matches. The size of a clone is reported for some rows only, either as once, few or many, or as a class for expanded clones.

>TRBJ2-1|TRBV9|NA|many
TGTGCCAGCAGCCCACAAGGGGGAGGGTGGGGGGATGAGCAGTTCTTC
CASSPQGGGWGDEQFF
>TRBJ1-1|TRBV5-6|NA|many
TGTGCCAGCAGCTTGTGGGGGGGGACTGAAGCTTTCTTT
CASSLWGGTEAFF
>TRBJ2-2|TRBV7-8|NA|medium-sized
TGTGCCAGCAGCTTAGTGTCAGCCTACACCGGGGAGCTGTTTTTT
CASSLVSAYTGELFF
>TRBJ2-1|TRBV5-1|NA|many
TGCGCCAGCAGCTTGGATGGGTCCTCCTCCTACAATGAGCAGTTCTTC
CASSLDGSSSYNEQFF
>TRBJ2-1|TRBV7-2|NA|many
TGTGCCAGCAGCTTCCCGAGCTCCTACAATGAGCAGTTCTTC
CASSFPSSYNEQFF
>TRBJ2-7|TRBV5-1|TRBD1|many
TGCGCCAGCGGAGACAGGGGGATCGAGCAGTACTTC
CASGDRGIEQYF
>TRBJ1-2|TRBV20-1|TRBD1|many
TGCAGTGCTTCCTCCGACAGGGCCTATGGCTACACCTTC
CSASSDRAYGYTF
>TRBJ1-5|TRBV2|NA|many
TGTGCCAGCAGTGAAAACAGGGTTAGCCAGCCCCAGCATTTT
CASSENRVSQPQHF
>TRBJ2-2|TRBV6-1|TRBD2|many
TGTGCCAGCGGGACTAGCGGGTCCCCCGCGCTCGGGGAGCTGTTTTTT
CASGTSGSPALGELFF
>TRBJ2-3|TRBV20-1|NA|NA
TGCAGTGCTATTTGGCAGGGGGGAGATACGCAGTATTTT
CSAIWQGGDTQYF
>TRBJ2-7|TRBV7-2|TRBD2|many
TGTGCCAGCAGCTTACCTACTAGCGGGGACTACGAGCAGTACTTC
CASSLPTSGDYEQYF
>TRBJ1-3|TRBV12-3/TRBV12-4|TRBD1|many
TGTGCCAGCAGTTTAAACTCCCGGACAGGCCTCTCTGGAAACACCATATATTTT
CASSLNSRTGLSGNTIYF
>TRBJ2-5|TRBV28|NA|many
TGTGCCAGCAGCAAGTTAGGAGCAGATACTTTGCAAGAGACCCAGTACTTC
CASSKLGADTLQETQYF
>TRBJ1-5|TRBV20-1|NA|many
TGCAGTGCTAGGGTCCGACATCAGCCCCAGCATTTT
CSARVRHQPQHF
>TRBJ2-5|TRBV6-5|TRBD2|medium-sized
TGTGCCAGCAGTTACTCCCCTAGCGGGGGGCAAGAGACCCAGTACTTC
CASSYSPSGGQETQYF
>TRBJ2-7|TRBV20-1|NA|NA
TGCAGTGCCAGCCAGGTCATCGGGTCCCCAGGGAACGAGCAGTACTTC
CSASQVIGSPGNEQYF
>TRBJ2-2|TRBV5-1|TRBD2|many
TGCGCCAGCAGCTTGATGTTAGCGGGGGAAGGCGGGGAGCTGTTTTTT
CASSLMLAGEGGELFF